This is a list of T cell receptor beta chains from one sample in a study of cytomegalovirus exposure and HLA in healthy donors. The repertoire was sequenced with immunoSEQ multiplex PCR; TCRdb's copy has only in-frame clones and lacks some. The sample lists 90,000 to 95,000 clones; roughly 80% were seen once. Sequencing was done on a sample of PBMCs. All receptors come from a girl aged 2 to 9 in good health and CMV-seropositive. Each CDR3 is given with its conserved first and last residue. Each record gives: CDR3 protein, CDR3 DNA, J gene, V gene, D gene, CDR3 length, clone size. A D gene is named only where the DNA matches it firmly. Size is stated for part of the rows, as once, few or many counts, or as a class when the clone is expanded.

CDR3 protein: CSVVGGSYEQYF; CDR3 DNA: TGCAGCGTTGTTGGAGGTTCCTACGAGCAGTACTTC; J gene: TRBJ2-7; V gene: TRBV29-1; D gene: NA; CDR3 length: 12; clone size: NA
CDR3 protein: CMTEANYGYTF; CDR3 DNA: TGCATGACAGAAGCTAACTATGGCTACACCTTC; J gene: TRBJ1-2; V gene: TRBV6-6; D gene: NA; CDR3 length: 11; clone size: NA
CDR3 protein: CASSMTGGNSNQPQHF; CDR3 DNA: TGTGCCAGTAGTATGACGGGGGGAAATAGCAATCAGCCCCAGCATTTT; J gene: TRBJ1-5; V gene: TRBV19; D gene: NA; CDR3 length: 16; clone size: NA
CDR3 protein: CASSIGGPGYNEQFF; CDR3 DNA: TGTGCCAGTAGTATCGGGGGGCCAGGGTACAATGAGCAGTTCTTC; J gene: TRBJ2-1; V gene: TRBV19; D gene: NA; CDR3 length: 15; clone size: NA
CDR3 protein: CAWRRQGEAFF; CDR3 DNA: TGTGCCTGGAGACGTCAGGGAGAAGCTTTCTTT; J gene: TRBJ1-1; V gene: TRBV30; D gene: NA; CDR3 length: 11; clone size: NA
CDR3 protein: CASSHSQGWGPEQYF; CDR3 DNA: TGCGCCAGCAGCCACTCGCAGGGGTGGGGACCCGAGCAGTACTTC; J gene: TRBJ2-7; V gene: TRBV5-1; D gene: NA; CDR3 length: 15; clone size: NA
CDR3 protein: CASSQQATYEQYF; CDR3 DNA: TGTGCCAGCAGCCAGCAGGCCACCTACGAGCAGTACTTC; J gene: TRBJ2-7; V gene: TRBV7-2; D gene: NA; CDR3 length: 13; clone size: NA
CDR3 protein: CASSGTGLTYEQYF; CDR3 DNA: TGTGCCAGCAGTGGGACAGGGCTCACCTACGAGCAGTACTTC; J gene: TRBJ2-7; V gene: TRBV2; D gene: TRBD1; CDR3 length: 14; clone size: NA
CDR3 protein: CASSLTGQYNQPQHF; CDR3 DNA: TGTGCCAGCAGCTTAACTGGACAGTACAATCAGCCCCAGCATTTT; J gene: TRBJ1-5; V gene: TRBV7-8; D gene: NA; CDR3 length: 15; clone size: NA
CDR3 protein: CASSHSAGFSGANVLTF; CDR3 DNA: TGCGCCAGCAGCCATTCCGCAGGTTTCTCTGGGGCCAACGTCCTGACTTTC; J gene: TRBJ2-6; V gene: TRBV4-1; D gene: NA; CDR3 length: 17; clone size: NA
CDR3 protein: CATRTGKDGYTF; CDR3 DNA: TGTGCCACGAGGACAGGGAAGGATGGCTACACCTTC; J gene: TRBJ1-2; V gene: TRBV28; D gene: TRBD1; CDR3 length: 12; clone size: NA
CDR3 protein: CASSESRTSTRVGNQPQHF; CDR3 DNA: TGTGCCAGCAGTGAATCCCGGACATCGACCAGGGTGGGGAATCAGCCCCAGCATTTT; J gene: TRBJ1-5; V gene: TRBV2; D gene: NA; CDR3 length: 19; clone size: NA
CDR3 protein: CASSSEGGGYGYTF; CDR3 DNA: TGTGCCAGCAGTTCGGAAGGGGGCGGCTATGGCTACACCTTC; J gene: TRBJ1-2; V gene: TRBV6-5; D gene: TRBD1; CDR3 length: 14; clone size: NA
CDR3 protein: CASSVVDRGYEQYF; CDR3 DNA: TGTGCCAGCAGCGTAGTTGACAGGGGATACGAGCAGTACTTC; J gene: TRBJ2-7; V gene: TRBV9; D gene: TRBD1; CDR3 length: 14; clone size: few
CDR3 protein: CASSRIVEREKLFF; CDR3 DNA: TGTGCCAGCAGCCGTATAGTAGAACGTGAAAAACTGTTTTTT; J gene: TRBJ1-4; V gene: TRBV5-6; D gene: NA; CDR3 length: 14; clone size: NA
CDR3 protein: CASSREGAGYGYTF; CDR3 DNA: TGTGCCAGCAGTCGAGAGGGGGCCGGGTATGGCTACACCTTC; J gene: TRBJ1-2; V gene: TRBV2; D gene: TRBD1; CDR3 length: 14; clone size: NA
CDR3 protein: CASSLGTSGSSEQYF; CDR3 DNA: TGTGCCAGCAGTTTGGGGACTAGCGGGAGTTCGGAGCAGTACTTC; J gene: TRBJ2-7; V gene: TRBV27; D gene: TRBD2; CDR3 length: 15; clone size: NA
CDR3 protein: CASSTGGGWNSNQPQHF; CDR3 DNA: TGTGCCAGTAGTACGGGAGGGGGGTGGAATAGCAATCAGCCCCAGCATTTT; J gene: TRBJ1-5; V gene: TRBV19; D gene: NA; CDR3 length: 17; clone size: NA
CDR3 protein: CASRPGQLNGYTF; CDR3 DNA: TGTGCCAGCAGGCCGGGACAGCTTAATGGCTACACCTTC; J gene: TRBJ1-2; V gene: TRBV6-1; D gene: TRBD1; CDR3 length: 13; clone size: NA